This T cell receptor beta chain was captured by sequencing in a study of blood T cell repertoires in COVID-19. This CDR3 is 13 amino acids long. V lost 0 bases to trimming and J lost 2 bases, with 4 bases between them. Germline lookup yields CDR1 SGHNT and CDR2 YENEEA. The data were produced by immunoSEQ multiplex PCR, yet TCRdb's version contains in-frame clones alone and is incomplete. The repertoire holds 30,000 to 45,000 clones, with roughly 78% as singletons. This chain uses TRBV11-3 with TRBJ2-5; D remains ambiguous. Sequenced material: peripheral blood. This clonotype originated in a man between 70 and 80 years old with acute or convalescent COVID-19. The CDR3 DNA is TGTGCCAGCAGCTTAGACAGACAAGAGACCCAGTACTTC. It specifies CASSLDRQETQYF. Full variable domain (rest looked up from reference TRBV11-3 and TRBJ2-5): EAGVVQSPRYKIIEKKQPVAFWCNPISGHNTLYWYLQNLGQGPELLIRYENEEAVDDSQLPKDRFSAERLKGVDSTLKIQPAELGDSAVYLCASSLDRQETQYFGPGTRLLVL.